The 17 T cell receptor beta chains below were found in one sample sequenced in a study of T-cell memory formation after mild COVID-19. From the 5' RACE reads, TCRdb called clonotypes with MiXCR, one entry per CDR3 protein. The sample comprises about 350,000 distinct CDR3 sequences, roughly 14% of which are singletons, and about 22% rests with the top ten. The specimen was PBMCs or a T cell subset sorted from them (not recorded which). These receptors were collected from a man younger than 35 who had mild COVID-19 (a few samples of this study predate the infection). Cell type and time point are not known.

This clonotype was observed a few times. The chain recombines TRBV24-1 with TRBJ1-2, with TRBD1 matching 7 bases. The CDR3 consists of 14 residues. V lost 4 bases to trimming and J lost 4 bases; unmatched junction nucleotides: 5. Germline V gives CDR1 KGHDR, CDR2 SFDVKD. The CDR3 DNA reads as TGTGCCACCAGTGAATCCGGGACAGTCTATGGCTACACCTTC. Protein: CATSESGTVYGYTF.

A few counts support this clonotype. The chain combines TRBV7-9 with TRBJ2-2; D possibly corresponds to TRBD1 (6 bases). Germline V gives CDR1 SEHNR, CDR2 FQNEAQ (reference sequence). V gave up 5 bases and J gave up 8 bases, with 15 bases separating them. There are 14 residues in the CDR3. The CDR3: CASSRRQARGELFF. In DNA form, the CDR3 reads TGTGCCAGCAGCCGCCGACAGGCCCGGGGGGAGCTGTTTTTT.

The chain's CDR3 is CASSLGSGHAPKQYF. For the CDR3, the DNA is TGTGCCAGCAGCTTAGGCTCCGGACACGCCCCAAAGCAGTACTTC. The chain uses TRBV7-2 and TRBJ2-7, with D maybe TRBD1 (5 bases). Germline CDR1 is SGHTA and CDR2 is FQGNSA. There are 15 residues in the CDR3. The V and J ends lost 1 base and 8 bases respectively, with 18 bases between them.

The chain uses TRBV12-3 or TRBV12-4 and TRBJ2-7; TRBD1 might be the D (6 bases). Trimming took off 6 bases at V and 6 bases at J, with 12 bases between the two ends. This CDR3 comprises 12 residues. The CDR3 DNA reads TGTGCCAGCAGCCCCGGGACATTCGAGCAGTACTTC. Protein: CASSPGTFEQYF.

This clonotype has only a few counts. CDR3: CASRGPGTTDTQYF. CDR3 bases: TGCGCCAGCAGAGGCCCGGGTACCACAGATACGCAGTATTTT. The J gene is TRBJ2-3, the V gene TRBV5-1; D unclear. V was pared by 5 bases and J by 2 bases, with 12 bases between. In germline, CDR1 is SGHRS, CDR2 YFSETQ. This CDR3 is built from 14 residues.

This clonotype was observed a handful of times. The chain uses TRBV3-1 and TRBJ2-7; D gene uncertain. Germline CDR1 LGHDT, CDR2 YNNKEL (reference sequence). This CDR3 region has 15 residues. V lost 0 bases to trimming and J lost 4 bases, with 13 bases between them. Here the CDR3 DNA reads TGTGCCAGCAGCCAAGAGGCATCCAGTCTTTACGAGCAGTACTTC. Translating gives CASSQEASSLYEQYF.

This chain uses TRBV12-3 or TRBV12-4 with TRBJ2-2; weak D call: TRBD1 (6 bases). V lost 6 bases and J 1 base, leaving 12 bases between the germline ends. The CDR3 is 15 amino acids. CDR3 DNA: TGTGCCAGCAGGCCAACAGGGAAGAACACCGGGGAGCTGTTTTTT. Protein product: CASRPTGKNTGELFF.

This clonotype came up a few times. The V gene is TRBV24-1, the J gene TRBJ2-1; 7 bases are shared with TRBD2. The CDR3 length is 15 residues. Looked up from germline, CDR1 is KGHDR and CDR2 is SFDVKD. With 7 bases clipped from V and 4 bases from J, the junction kept 9 bases outside the gene matches. The CDR3 loop reads CATRPRTGGYNEQFF. CDR3 coding DNA: TGTGCCACCAGGCCGAGGACGGGGGGATACAATGAGCAGTTCTTC.

The table lists this clonotype with a few counts. This chain connects TRBV6-6 to TRBJ1-6; D unclear. The length of the CDR3 is 13 residues. The germline V gene has CDR1 MNHNY and CDR2 SVGAGI (reference sequence). The V and J ends lost 6 bases and 2 bases respectively, with 5 bases between them. The CDR3 bases are TGTGCCAGCAGCGGGACCTATAATTCACCCCTCCACTTT. Translated: CASSGTYNSPLHF.

The chain employs TRBV2 and TRBJ2-5, with 8 bases that match TRBD1. V lost 7 bases, J lost 2 bases, and 3 bases stayed unmatched. The germline V gene encodes CDR1 SNHLY and CDR2 FYNNEI. CDR3 length: 13 amino acids. CDR3: CASTTGAQETQYF. The DNA for the CDR3 is TGTGCCAGCACGACAGGGGCGCAAGAGACCCAGTACTTC.

This clonotype showed up many times. This chain uses TRBV7-7 with TRBJ2-5; D gene unclear. The CDR3 is 16 amino acids. Trimming took off 1 base at V and 1 base at J, with 13 bases between the two ends. CDR1 and CDR2 from the germline V gene are SSHAT and FNYEAQ (reference sequence). The CDR3 nucleotides are TGTGCCAGCAGCTTAGGGCTAAGCGCGGCCCAAGAGACCCAGTACTTC. Amino acids: CASSLGLSAAQETQYF.

V usage is TRBV12-3 or TRBV12-4 and J usage is TRBJ2-3, with 9 positions matching TRBD2. CDR3 length: 14 residues. J gave up 4 bases and V 6 bases, and 5 bases lay outside the gene matches. CDR3 loop: CASRPGLAADTQYF. The CDR3, as DNA: TGTGCCAGCAGGCCGGGACTAGCTGCAGATACGCAGTATTTT.

The chain has TRBV4-1 and TRBJ1-1; D might be TRBD1 (5 bases). Trimming cost V 4 bases and J 5 bases, with 17 bases left between them. This CDR3 is built from 15 residues. Germline CDR1 reads MGHRA; CDR2 reads YSYEKL. CDR3 sequence (DNA): TGCGCCAGCAGCCCGGGGCGGAGGGGACGGACTGAAGCTTTCTTT. Its protein product is CASSPGRRGRTEAFF.

The chain has TRBV24-1 and TRBJ2-2; TRBD1 might be the D (7 bases). V gave up 1 base and J gave up 4 bases, with 12 bases separating them. The CDR3 loop spans 16 amino acids. Germline V gives CDR1 KGHDR, CDR2 SFDVKD. This CDR3 is CATSDFRGVTTGELFF. The CDR3 bases are TGTGCCACCAGTGATTTCAGGGGGGTGACCACCGGGGAGCTGTTTTTT.

This clonotype has a handful of counts. The chain joins TRBV7-9 to TRBJ2-7; 10 bases line up with TRBD2. In germline, CDR1 is SEHNR, CDR2 FQNEAQ (reference sequence). This CDR3 has 16 residues. Germline trimming cut 5 bases from V and 3 bases from J; bases unmatched to any gene: 10. For the CDR3, the DNA is TGTGCCAGCAGCCACCCGAACCTAGCGGGGGACTACGAGCAGTACGTC. This translates into CASSHPNLAGDYEQYV.

This clonotype was detected many times. V usage is TRBV12-3 or TRBV12-4 and J usage is TRBJ2-3; weak D call: TRBD2 (5 bases). V was clipped by 10 bases and J by 0 bases, with 14 bases between them. This CDR3 region has 14 residues. The DNA for the CDR3 is TGTGCCACTAAGTCGGGGTCTAGCACAGATACGCAGTATTTT. This codes for CATKSGSSTDTQYF.

The chain couples TRBV4-1 to TRBJ1-5; D is possibly TRBD1 (5 bases). CDR1 MGHRA and CDR2 YSYEKL come from the germline V gene. Trimming removed 4 bases at V and 9 bases at J, with 19 bases between. This CDR3 comprises 15 residues. The CDR3, as DNA: TGCGCCAGCAGCCGAGGGGCGGGCGGGCCCACGCCCCAGCATTTT. It codes for CASSRGAGGPTPQHF.